The clone carrying this T cell receptor beta chain has only a few counts. Its specificity is not known. The source of the sample is a study of PD-1 blockade in classical Hodgkin lymphoma. Specified time point: cycle 4 day 1 (C4D1), after less than seven weeks of nivolumab. No patient escaped relapse after autologous stem cell transplantation, and brentuximab vedotin exposure varied. Out of thawed PBMCs, magnetic negative selection purified CD4+ T cells. TCRdb's table, derived via immunoSEQ multiplex PCR, lists solely in-frame clones and lacks some. This sample has 25,000 to 35,000 clones, with roughly 85% found just once. Study observations and caveats: Lower baseline TCR diversity marked trial partial responders and progressors.

Trimming shortened V by 5 bases and J by 3 bases, and 11 bases separated the two germline ends. The CDR3 is 13 residues long. CDR1 is MDHEN, CDR2 SYDVKM, per germline. The source was CD4+ T cells from blood, collected before the fourth cycle of nivolumab. The J gene is TRBJ2-7, the V gene TRBV28, with D perhaps TRBD2 (6 bases). This receptor was identified in a human donor with classical Hodgkin lymphoma. Here the CDR3 DNA reads TGTGCCAGCAGTGTCGGGACTTACTACGAGCAGTACTTC. It translates to CASSVGTYYEQYF.